This TCR beta chain was obtained from a study of blood T cell repertoires in COVID-19. As for the study in general: The study drew acute and convalescent COVID-19 samples from the United States, Italy and Spain. In each case, the material was cDNA or gDNA derived from T cells, B-cell-depleted T cells, or PBMCs.

Methods used by the authors: Reference gene primer amplification yielded estimated nucleated cell counts. Libraries were prepared by immunoSEQ multiplex PCR; TCRdb keeps only in-frame clonotypes and omits some of them. For V, J and clone size, that table is used; D and trimming come from the DNA. The data show roughly 100,000 clones, 75% to 95% seen once. Germline assignment: CDR1 MGHRA and CDR2 YSYEKL. The germline V and J ends were trimmed by 2 bases and 8 bases, with 15 bases remaining between them. The CDR3 spans 14 residues. Input material: peripheral blood. This sequence joins TRBV4-1 and TRBJ1-2, with a weak D call TRBD1 (5 bases). The receptor comes from a man aged 18 to 29 with acute or convalescent COVID-19. The CDR3 loop reads CASSQLGAAWGYTF. The CDR3 DNA is TGCGCCAGCAGCCAATTAGGGGCGGCGTGGGGCTACACCTTC.